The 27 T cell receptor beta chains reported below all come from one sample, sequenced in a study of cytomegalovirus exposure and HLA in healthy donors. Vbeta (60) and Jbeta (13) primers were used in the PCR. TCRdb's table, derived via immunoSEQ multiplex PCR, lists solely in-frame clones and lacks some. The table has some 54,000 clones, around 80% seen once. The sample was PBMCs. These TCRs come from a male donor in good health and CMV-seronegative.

CDR3 DNA sequence: TGCAGCGTTGCCCTAGGGAGGAGATATGAAAAACTGTTTTTT. Translating it yields CSVALGRRYEKLFF. This chain uses TRBV29-1 with TRBJ1-4; no clear D gene. Germline assignment: CDR1 SQVTM and CDR2 ANQGSEA. Trimming shortened V by 4 bases and J by 6 bases, and 15 bases separated the two germline ends. The CDR3 covers 14 residues. Filled out from reference TRBV29-1 and TRBJ1-4, the complete variable domain reads SAVISQKPSRDICQRGTSLTIQCQVDSQVTMMFWYRQQPGQSLTLIATANQGSEATYESGFVIDKFPISRPNLTFSTLTVSNMSPEDSSIYLCSVALGRRYEKLFFGSGTQLSVL.

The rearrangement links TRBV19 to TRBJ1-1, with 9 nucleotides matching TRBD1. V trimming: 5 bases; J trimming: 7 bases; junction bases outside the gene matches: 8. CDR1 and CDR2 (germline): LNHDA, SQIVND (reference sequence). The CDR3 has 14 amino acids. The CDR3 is CASSGPGQGREAFF. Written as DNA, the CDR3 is TGTGCCAGTAGTGGGCCGGGACAGGGACGTGAAGCTTTCTTT. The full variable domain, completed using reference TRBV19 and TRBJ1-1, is DGGITQSPKYLFRKEGQNVTLSCEQNLNHDAMYWYRQDPGQGLRLIYYSQIVNDFQKGDIAEGYSVSREKKESFPLTVTSAQKNPTAFYLCASSGPGQGREAFFGQGTRLTVV.

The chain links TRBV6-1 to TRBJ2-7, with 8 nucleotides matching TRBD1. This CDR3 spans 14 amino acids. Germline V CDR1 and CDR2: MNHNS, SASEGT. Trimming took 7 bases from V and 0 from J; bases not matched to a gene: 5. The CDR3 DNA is TGTGCCAGCACCCCGGGACAGGACTCCTACGAGCAGTACTTC. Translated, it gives CASTPGQDSYEQYF.

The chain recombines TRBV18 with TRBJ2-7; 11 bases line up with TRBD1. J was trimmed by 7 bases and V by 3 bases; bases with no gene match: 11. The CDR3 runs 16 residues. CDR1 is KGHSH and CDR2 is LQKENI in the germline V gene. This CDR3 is CASSPWWDRGSDEQYF. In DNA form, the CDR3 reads TGTGCCAGCTCACCCTGGTGGGACAGGGGGTCGGATGAGCAGTACTTC.

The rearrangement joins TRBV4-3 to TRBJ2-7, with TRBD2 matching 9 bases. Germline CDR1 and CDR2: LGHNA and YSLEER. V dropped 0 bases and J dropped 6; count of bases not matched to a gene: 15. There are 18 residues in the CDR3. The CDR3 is CASSQDRASGEISTEQYF. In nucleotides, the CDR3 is TGCGCCAGCAGCCAAGATCGGGCTAGCGGGGAGATATCGACCGAGCAGTACTTC.

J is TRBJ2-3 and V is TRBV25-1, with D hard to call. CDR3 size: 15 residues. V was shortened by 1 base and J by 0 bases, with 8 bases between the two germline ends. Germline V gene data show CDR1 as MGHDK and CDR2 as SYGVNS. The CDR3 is CASSESLSSTDTQYF. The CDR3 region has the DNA TGTGCCAGCAGTGAATCACTTTCTAGCACAGATACGCAGTATTTT.

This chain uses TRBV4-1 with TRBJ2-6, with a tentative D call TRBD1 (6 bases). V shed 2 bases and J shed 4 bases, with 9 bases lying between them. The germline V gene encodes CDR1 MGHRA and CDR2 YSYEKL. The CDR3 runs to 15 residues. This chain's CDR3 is CASSQTGFGANVLTF. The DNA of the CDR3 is TGCGCCAGCAGCCAAACAGGGTTCGGGGCCAACGTCCTGACTTTC.

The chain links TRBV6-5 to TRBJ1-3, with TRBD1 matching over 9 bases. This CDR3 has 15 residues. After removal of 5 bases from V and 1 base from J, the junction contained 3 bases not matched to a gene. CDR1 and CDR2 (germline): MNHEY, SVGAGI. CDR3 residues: CASSRGTGSGNTIYF. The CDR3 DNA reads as TGTGCCAGCAGTAGGGGGACAGGGTCTGGAAACACCATATATTTT.

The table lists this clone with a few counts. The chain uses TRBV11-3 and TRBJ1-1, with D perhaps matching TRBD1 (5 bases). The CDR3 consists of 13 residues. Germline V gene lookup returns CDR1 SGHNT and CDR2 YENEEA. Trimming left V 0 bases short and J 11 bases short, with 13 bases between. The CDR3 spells CASSLDQRRGAFF. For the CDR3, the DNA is TGTGCCAGCAGCTTAGATCAGAGGCGGGGGGCTTTCTTT.

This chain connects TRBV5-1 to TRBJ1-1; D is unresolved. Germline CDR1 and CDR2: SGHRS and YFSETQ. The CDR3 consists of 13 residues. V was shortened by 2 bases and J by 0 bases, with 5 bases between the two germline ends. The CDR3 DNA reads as TGCGCCAGCAGCTTACCAGTGAACACTGAAGCTTTCTTT. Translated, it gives CASSLPVNTEAFF.

The CDR3 loop reads CSARDLRGQYF. The DNA for the CDR3 is TGCAGTGCTAGAGATCTTCGGGGGCAGTACTTC. The V call is TRBV20-1, the J call TRBJ2-7, with TRBD2 as a possible D gene (5 bases). The CDR3 has 11 amino acids. Germline loops: CDR1 DFQATT, CDR2 SNEGSKA (reference sequence). The ends were cut back, 0 bases at V and 9 bases at J, with 9 bases in the middle.

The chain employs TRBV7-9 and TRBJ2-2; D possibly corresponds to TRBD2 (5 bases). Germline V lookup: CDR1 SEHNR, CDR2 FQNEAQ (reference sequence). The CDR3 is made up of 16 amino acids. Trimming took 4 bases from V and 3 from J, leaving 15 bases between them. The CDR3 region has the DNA TGTGCCAGCAGCTCCTCTAGCATCGATTACACCGGGGAGCTGTTTTTT. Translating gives CASSSSSIDYTGELFF.

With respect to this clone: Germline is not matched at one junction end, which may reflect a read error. The CDR3 nucleotides read TGCAGCGTTAAGCTGTCAGGGTCGTCTTTTTTC. Encoded protein: CSVKLSGSSFF. This chain connects TRBV29-1 to TRBJ2-7, with D perhaps TRBD1 (5 bases). The CDR3 runs to 11 residues. From germline, CDR1 is SQVTM and CDR2 ANQGSEA.

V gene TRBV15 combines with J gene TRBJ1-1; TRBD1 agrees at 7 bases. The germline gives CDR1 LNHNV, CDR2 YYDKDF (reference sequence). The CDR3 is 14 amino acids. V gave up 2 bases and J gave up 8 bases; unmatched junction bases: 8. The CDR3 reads CATSRHGQVGEAFF. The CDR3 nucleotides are TGTGCCACCAGCAGACATGGACAGGTGGGGGAAGCTTTCTTT. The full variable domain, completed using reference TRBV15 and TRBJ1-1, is DAMVIQNPRYQVTQFGKPVTLSCSQTLNHNVMYWYQQKSSQAPKLLFHYYDKDFNNEADTPDNFQSRRPNTSFCFLDIRSPGLGDTAMYLCATSRHGQVGEAFFGQGTRLTVV.

Written as DNA, the CDR3 is TGTGCCAGCAGCGCGGGACAGGAGAGCTACGAGCAGTACTTC. It translates to CASSAGQESYEQYF. V and J are TRBV7-9 and TRBJ2-7; 8 bases agree with TRBD1. V lost 5 bases, J lost 3 bases, and 6 bases stayed unmatched. Germline lookup yields CDR1 SEHNR and CDR2 FQNEAQ (reference sequence). The CDR3 spans 14 residues.

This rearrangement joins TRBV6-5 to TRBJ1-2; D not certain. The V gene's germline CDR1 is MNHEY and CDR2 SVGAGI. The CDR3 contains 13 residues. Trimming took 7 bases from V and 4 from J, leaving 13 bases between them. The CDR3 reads CASTREGGYGYTF. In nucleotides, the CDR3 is TGTGCCAGCACTCGGGAGGGAGGCTATGGCTACACCTTC.

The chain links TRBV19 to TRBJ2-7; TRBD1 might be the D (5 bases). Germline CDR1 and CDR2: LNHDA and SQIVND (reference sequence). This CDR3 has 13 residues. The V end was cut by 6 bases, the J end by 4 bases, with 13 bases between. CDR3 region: CASSSLTVYEQYF. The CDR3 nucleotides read TGTGCCAGTAGCTCTTTGACAGTTTACGAGCAGTACTTC.

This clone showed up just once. The chain's CDR3 is CASSPLDSYEQYF. The CDR3 nucleotides are TGCGCCAGCTCCCCCCTTGACAGTTACGAGCAGTACTTC. This chain links TRBV5-1 with TRBJ2-7; tentatively, D is TRBD1 (5 bases). The CDR3 runs to 13 residues. The V gene lost 7 bases and the J gene lost 4 bases, with 15 bases spanning the gap. Germline V gene lookup returns CDR1 SGHRS and CDR2 YFSETQ.

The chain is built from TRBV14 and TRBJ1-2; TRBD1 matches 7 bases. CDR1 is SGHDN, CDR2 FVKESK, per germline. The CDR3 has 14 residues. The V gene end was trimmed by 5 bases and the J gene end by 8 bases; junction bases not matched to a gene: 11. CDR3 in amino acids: CASSFMDRIDGYTF. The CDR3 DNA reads TGTGCCAGCAGCTTTATGGACAGGATCGACGGCTACACCTTC.

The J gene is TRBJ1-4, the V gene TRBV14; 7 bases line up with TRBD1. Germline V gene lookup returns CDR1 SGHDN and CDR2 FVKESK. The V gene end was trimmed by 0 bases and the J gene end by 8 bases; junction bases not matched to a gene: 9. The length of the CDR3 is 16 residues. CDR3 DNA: TGTGCCAGCAGCCAAGATGAGGGGGCGAACTGGGAAAAACTGTTTTTT. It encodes CASSQDEGANWEKLFF.

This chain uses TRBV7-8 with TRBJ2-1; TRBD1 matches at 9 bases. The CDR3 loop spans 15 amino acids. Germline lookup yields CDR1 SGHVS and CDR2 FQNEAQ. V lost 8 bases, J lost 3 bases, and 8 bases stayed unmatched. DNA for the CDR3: TGTGCCAGCGGTACTCGGACAGGGGACTACAATGAGCAGTTCTTC. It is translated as CASGTRTGDYNEQFF.

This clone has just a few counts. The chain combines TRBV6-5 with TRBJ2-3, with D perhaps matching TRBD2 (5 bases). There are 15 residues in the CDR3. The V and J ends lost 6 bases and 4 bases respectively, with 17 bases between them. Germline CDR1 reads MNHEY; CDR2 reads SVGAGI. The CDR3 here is CASSPRGPESDTQYF. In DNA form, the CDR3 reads TGTGCCAGCAGCCCCCGAGGGCCGGAGTCAGATACGCAGTATTTT.

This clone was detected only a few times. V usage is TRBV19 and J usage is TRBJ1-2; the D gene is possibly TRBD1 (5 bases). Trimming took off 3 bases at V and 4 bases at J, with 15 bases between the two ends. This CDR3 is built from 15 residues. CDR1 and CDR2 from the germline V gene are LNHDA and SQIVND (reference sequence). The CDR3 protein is CASSMRDGGGYGYTF. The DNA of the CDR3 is TGTGCCAGTAGTATGCGTGATGGGGGAGGCTATGGCTACACCTTC.

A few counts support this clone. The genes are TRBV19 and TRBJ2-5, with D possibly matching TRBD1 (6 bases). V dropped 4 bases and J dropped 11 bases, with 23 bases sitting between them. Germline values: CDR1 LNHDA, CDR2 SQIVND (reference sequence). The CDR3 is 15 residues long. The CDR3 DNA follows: TGTGCCAGTAGTACAGCGCGGACAGTTCGGGGAGAGCAGTACTTC. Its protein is CASSTARTVRGEQYF.

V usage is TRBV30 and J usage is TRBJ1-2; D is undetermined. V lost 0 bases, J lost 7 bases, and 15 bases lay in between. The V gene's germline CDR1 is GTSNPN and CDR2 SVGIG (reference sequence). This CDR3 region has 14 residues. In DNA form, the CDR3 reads TGTGCCTGGAGTGTCCCCGGGAGGACGGGTGGCTACACCTTC. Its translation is CAWSVPGRTGGYTF.

CDR3 coding DNA: TGTGCCAGCAGCTTTGGGCTGGGGAACACCGGGGAGCTGTTTTTT. Translation: CASSFGLGNTGELFF. The J gene is TRBJ2-2, the V gene TRBV11-2; D is unclear. The length of the CDR3 is 15 residues. Per germline, CDR1 SGHAT and CDR2 FQNNGV. Trimming left V 3 bases short and J 1 base short, with 9 bases between.

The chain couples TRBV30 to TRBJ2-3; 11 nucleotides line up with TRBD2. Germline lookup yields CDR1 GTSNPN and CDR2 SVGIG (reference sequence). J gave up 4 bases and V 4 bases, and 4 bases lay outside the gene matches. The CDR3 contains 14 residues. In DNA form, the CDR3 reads TGTGCCTGGACTCTAGCGGGAGGTGCAGATACGCAGTATTTT. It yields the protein CAWTLAGGADTQYF.